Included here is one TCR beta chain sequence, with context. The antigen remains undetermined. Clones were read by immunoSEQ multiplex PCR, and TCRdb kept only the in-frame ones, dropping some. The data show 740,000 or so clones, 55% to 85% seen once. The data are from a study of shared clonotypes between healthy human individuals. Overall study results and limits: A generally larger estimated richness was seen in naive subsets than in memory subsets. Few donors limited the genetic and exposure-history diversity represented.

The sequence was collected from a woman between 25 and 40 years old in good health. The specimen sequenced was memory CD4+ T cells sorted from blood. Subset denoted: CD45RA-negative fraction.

The CDR3 bases are TGCGCCAGCAGCTACCGGGACTCAATTTTGAACACTGAAGCTTTCTTT. As protein: CASSYRDSILNTEAFF. The J gene is TRBJ1-1, the V gene TRBV5-1, with D possibly matching TRBD1 (5 bases). The germline V and J ends were trimmed by 3 bases and 0 bases, with 15 bases remaining between them. Per germline, CDR1 SGHRS and CDR2 YFSETQ. The CDR3 spans 16 residues.